This T cell receptor (beta chain) was obtained from a study of blood T cell repertoires in COVID-19. On the study more broadly: Acute and convalescent COVID-19 samples came from the United States, Italy and Spain. PBMCs, B-cell-depleted T cells, or T cells were the source of the cDNA or gDNA that made up the material.

Unmatched junction bases numbered 5, after V lost 0 bases and J lost 4 bases. Germline V gene lookup returns CDR1 SGHNT and CDR2 YENEEA. CDR3 size: 16 residues. Per the study methods: Reference gene primers were amplified, and this amplification served to estimate nucleated cell counts. Profiling relied on immunoSEQ multiplex PCR, and the TCRdb table lists in-frame clones only, not all of them. The D gene and trimming were derived from the DNA, and the V and J assignments and clone size from that table. The sample lists 85,000 to 100,000 clones; roughly 77% were seen once. This clone was counted ten times or more.

The sequenced sample consisted of peripheral blood. The rearrangement uses TRBV11-3 and TRBJ2-2, with 7 nucleotides matching TRBD2. This TCR was recovered from a human donor in a cohort sampled during active COVID-19. CDR3 protein: CASSLDNGLVTGELFF. As DNA, the CDR3 is TGTGCCAGCAGCTTAGATAACGGACTAGTCACCGGGGAGCTGTTTTTT.